The present entry profiles one T cell receptor (beta chain) with its context. Recovered status applied to Cohort 3 donors who had two consecutive negative PCRs. It also applied to those with clearance or with symptom resolution. Source study methods: Reference gene primer amplification gave nucleated cell count estimates. The assay was immunoSEQ multiplex PCR, and TCRdb's table has in-frame clones only and misses some. The D gene and trimming were derived from the DNA, and the V and J assignments and clone size from that table. The profile covers over 250,000 clones, with 87% appearing a single time and about 8.9% taken by the ten largest. This specimen belongs to a study of blood T cell repertoires in COVID-19. About the research overall: Samples came from the United States, Italy and Spain, spanning acute and convalescent COVID-19. T cells, B-cell-depleted T cells, or PBMCs provided the cDNA or gDNA that served as material.

Trimming took 5 bases from V and 4 from J; bases not matched to a gene: 14. Germline V gene sequence: CDR1 SEHNR, CDR2 FQNEAQ (reference sequence). This CDR3 spans 19 amino acids. The V and J genes are TRBV7-9 and TRBJ2-3, with 14 bases lining up with TRBD2. Sequenced: PBMCs or T cells enriched from blood (not recorded which). This TCR was recovered from a woman younger than 30 who had recovered from COVID-19. CDR3 residues: CASSPRGTSGSVRADTQYF. The CDR3 bases are TGTGCCAGCAGCCCCCGAGGGACTAGCGGGAGTGTGCGCGCAGATACGCAGTATTTT.